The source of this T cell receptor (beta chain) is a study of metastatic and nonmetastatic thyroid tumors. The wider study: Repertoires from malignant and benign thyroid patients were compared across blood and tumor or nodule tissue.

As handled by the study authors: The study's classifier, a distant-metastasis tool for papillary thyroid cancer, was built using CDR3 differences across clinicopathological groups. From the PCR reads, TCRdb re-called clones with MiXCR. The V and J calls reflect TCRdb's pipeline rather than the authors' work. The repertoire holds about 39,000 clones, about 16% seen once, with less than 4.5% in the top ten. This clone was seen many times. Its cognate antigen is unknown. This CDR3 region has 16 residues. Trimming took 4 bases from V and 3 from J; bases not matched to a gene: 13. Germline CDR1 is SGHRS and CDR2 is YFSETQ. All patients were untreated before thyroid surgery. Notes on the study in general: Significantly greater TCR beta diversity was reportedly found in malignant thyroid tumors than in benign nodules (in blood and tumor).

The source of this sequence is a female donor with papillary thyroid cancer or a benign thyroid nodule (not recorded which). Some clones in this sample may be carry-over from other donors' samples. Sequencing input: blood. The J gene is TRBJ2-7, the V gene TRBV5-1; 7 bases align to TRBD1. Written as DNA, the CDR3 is TGCGCCAGCAGCCAATTCCCGGGACAGACGCGCTACGAGCAGTACTTC. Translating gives CASSQFPGQTRYEQYF.